This T cell receptor (beta chain) is from a study of shared clonotypes between healthy human individuals. Study-level information: Each donor contributed plates that comprised three CD4 naive, three CD4 memory, two CD8 naive and one CD8 memory. Overall study results and limits: A generally larger estimated richness was seen in naive subsets than in memory subsets. Rarefaction showed that sequencing of sorted subsets was incomplete (despite large depth). Lower generation probabilities were found for non-shared clonotypes than for those shared by all four donors.

The naive CD8 population came from CD45RO-negative cells selected for CCR7, without terminally differentiated effector memory CD45RA+ cells. Note on this clone: The antigen is unknown.

The data were produced by immunoSEQ multiplex PCR, yet TCRdb's version contains in-frame clones alone and is incomplete. The data show millions of clones, about 95% seen once. The J segment lost 3 bases and the V segment lost 3 bases, leaving 3 bases of the junction unmatched. The CDR3 is 14 amino acids. Germline V CDR1 and CDR2: SGHDT, YYEEEE. Sequenced: naive CD8+ T cells sorted from blood. The receptor was derived from a man aged 18-30 years in good health. V is TRBV5-6 and J is TRBJ2-1; 7 bases align to TRBD1. Here the CDR3 reads CASSWRTGYNEQFF. The CDR3 DNA reads as TGTGCCAGCAGCTGGCGGACAGGCTACAATGAGCAGTTCTTC. The whole variable domain, remainder taken from reference TRBV5-6 and TRBJ2-1, is DAGVTQSPTHLIKTRGQQVTLRCSPKSGHDTVSWYQQALGQGPQFIFQYYEEEERQRGNFPDRFSGHQFPNYSSELNVNALLLGDSALYLCASSWRTGYNEQFFGPGTRLTVL.